This TCR beta chain comes out of a study of T cell repertoires in cytomegalovirus infection. Study information: The public TCR beta signatures pointed to both CMV infection and matching HLA type.

One entry per CDR3 protein results from TCRdb running MiXCR on the reads. The table includes over 250,000 distinct CDR3 sequences, roughly 21% detected once. A note on this clonotype: The antigen is unknown.

Germline V CDR1 and CDR2: MDHEN, SYDVKM. V trimming: 3 bases; J trimming: 8 bases; junction bases outside the gene matches: 11. The length of the CDR3 is 15 residues. The chain recombines TRBV28 with TRBJ2-7; 9 bases line up with TRBD1. The sample consisted of cultured PBMCs, taken from culture after CMV antigen stimulation. The sequence derives from a human donor in good health (CMV status not recorded). Some clones in this sample may be carry-over from other donors' samples. This chain's CDR3 is CASSLTTGGMEKQYF. The CDR3 coding sequence is TGTGCCAGCAGTTTGACGACAGGGGGAATGGAGAAGCAGTACTTC.